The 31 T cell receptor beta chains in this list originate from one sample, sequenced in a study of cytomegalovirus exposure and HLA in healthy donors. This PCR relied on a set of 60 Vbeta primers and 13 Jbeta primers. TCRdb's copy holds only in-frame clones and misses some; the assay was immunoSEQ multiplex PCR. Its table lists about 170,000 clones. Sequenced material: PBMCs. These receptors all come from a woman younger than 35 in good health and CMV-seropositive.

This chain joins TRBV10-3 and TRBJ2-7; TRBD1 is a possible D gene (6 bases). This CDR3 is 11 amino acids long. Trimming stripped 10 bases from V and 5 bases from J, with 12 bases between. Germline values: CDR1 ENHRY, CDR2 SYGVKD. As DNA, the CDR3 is TGTGCCAGCATACAGGGTAACGAGCAGTACTTC. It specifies CASIQGNEQYF.

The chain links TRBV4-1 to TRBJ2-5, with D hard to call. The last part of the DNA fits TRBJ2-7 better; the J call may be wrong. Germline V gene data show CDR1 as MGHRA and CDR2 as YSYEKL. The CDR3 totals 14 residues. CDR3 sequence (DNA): TGCGCCAGCAGCCAAGAAAACCGCTTCTACGAGCAGTACTTC. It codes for CASSQENRFYEQYF.

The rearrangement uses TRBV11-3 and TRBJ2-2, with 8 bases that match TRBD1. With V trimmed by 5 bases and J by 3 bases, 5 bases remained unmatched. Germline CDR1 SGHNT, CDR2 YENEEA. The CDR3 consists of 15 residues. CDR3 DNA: TGTGCCAGCAGCACTCAGGGGGCTTACACCGGGGAGCTGTTTTTT. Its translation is CASSTQGAYTGELFF.

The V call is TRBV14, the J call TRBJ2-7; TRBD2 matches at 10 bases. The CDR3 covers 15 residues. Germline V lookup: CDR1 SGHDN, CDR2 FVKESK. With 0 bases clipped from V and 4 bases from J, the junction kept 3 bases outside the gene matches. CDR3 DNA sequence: TGTGCCAGCAGCCAAGAGCGGACTAGCGGTTACGAGCAGTACTTC. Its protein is CASSQERTSGYEQYF. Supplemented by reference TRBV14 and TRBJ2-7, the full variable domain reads EAGVTQFPSHSVIEKGQTVTLRCDPISGHDNLYWYRRVMGKEIKFLLHFVKESKQDESGMPNNRFLAERTGGTYSTLKVQPAELEDSGVYFCASSQERTSGYEQYFGPGTRLTVT.

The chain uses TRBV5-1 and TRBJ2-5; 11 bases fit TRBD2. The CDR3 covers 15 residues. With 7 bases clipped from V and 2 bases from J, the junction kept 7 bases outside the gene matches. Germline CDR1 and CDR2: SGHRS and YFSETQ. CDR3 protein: CASRPLAGVQETQYF. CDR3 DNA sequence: TGCGCCAGCCGGCCACTAGCGGGGGTACAAGAGACCCAGTACTTC.

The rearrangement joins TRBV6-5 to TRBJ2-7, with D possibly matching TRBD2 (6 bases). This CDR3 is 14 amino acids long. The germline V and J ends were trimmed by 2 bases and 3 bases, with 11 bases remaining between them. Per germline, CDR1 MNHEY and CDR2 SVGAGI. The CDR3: CASSYGGAGYEQYF. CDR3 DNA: TGTGCCAGCAGTTACGGCGGAGCGGGCTACGAGCAGTACTTC.

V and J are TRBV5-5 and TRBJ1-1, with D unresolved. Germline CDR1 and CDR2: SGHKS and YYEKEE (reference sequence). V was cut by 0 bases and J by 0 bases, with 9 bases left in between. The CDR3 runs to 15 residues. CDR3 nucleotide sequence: TGTGCCAGCAGCTTGGCCGGGGAGTTGAACACTGAAGCTTTCTTT. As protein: CASSLAGELNTEAFF.

CDR3 coding DNA: TGTGCCAGCAGCTTAGGGGTCATAGCGGAGACCCAGTACTTC. It codes for CASSLGVIAETQYF. This chain connects TRBV7-2 to TRBJ2-5; a possible D gene is TRBD2 (5 bases). Germline V gene lookup returns CDR1 SGHTA and CDR2 FQGNSA. The CDR3 is made up of 14 amino acids. Between the trimmed V and J ends, which lost 1 base and 5 bases, there was a span of 11 bases.

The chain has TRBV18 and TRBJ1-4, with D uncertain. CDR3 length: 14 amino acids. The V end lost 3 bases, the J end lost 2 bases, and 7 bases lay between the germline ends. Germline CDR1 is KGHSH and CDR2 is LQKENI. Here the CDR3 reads CASSPSPTNEKLFF. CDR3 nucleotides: TGTGCCAGCTCACCGTCTCCGACTAATGAAAAACTGTTTTTT.

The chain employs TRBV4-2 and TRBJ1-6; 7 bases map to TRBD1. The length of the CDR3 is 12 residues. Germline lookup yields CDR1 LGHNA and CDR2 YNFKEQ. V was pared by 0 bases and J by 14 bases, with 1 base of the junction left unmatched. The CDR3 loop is CASSQDGQALHF. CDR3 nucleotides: TGTGCCAGCAGCCAAGACGGACAGGCCCTCCACTTT.

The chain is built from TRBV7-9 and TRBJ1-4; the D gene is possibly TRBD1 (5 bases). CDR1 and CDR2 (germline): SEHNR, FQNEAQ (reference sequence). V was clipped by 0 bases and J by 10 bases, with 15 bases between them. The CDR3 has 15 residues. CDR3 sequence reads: CASSLAAGQDGKLFF. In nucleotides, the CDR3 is TGTGCCAGCAGCTTAGCAGCGGGGCAAGACGGAAAACTGTTTTTT.

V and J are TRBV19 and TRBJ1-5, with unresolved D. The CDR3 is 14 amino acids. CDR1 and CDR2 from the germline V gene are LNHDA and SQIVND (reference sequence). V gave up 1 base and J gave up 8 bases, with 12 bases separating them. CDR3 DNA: TGTGCCAGTAGTATAGCTCCGGGAGCGGAGCCCCAGCATTTT. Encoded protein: CASSIAPGAEPQHF.

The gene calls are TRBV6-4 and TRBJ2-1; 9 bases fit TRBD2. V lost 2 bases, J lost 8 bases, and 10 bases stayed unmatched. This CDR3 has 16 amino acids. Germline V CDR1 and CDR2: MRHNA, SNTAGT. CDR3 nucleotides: TGTGCCAGCAGTGACGAGATTAGCGGGAGTTCGGATGAGCAGTTCTTC. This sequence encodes CASSDEISGSSDEQFF.

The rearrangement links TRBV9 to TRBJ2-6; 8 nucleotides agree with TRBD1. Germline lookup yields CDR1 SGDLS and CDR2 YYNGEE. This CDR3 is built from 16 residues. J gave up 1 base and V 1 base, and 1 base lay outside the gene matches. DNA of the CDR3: TGTGCCAGCAGCGTACAGGGGGCGTCTGGGGCCAACGTCCTGACTTTC. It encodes CASSVQGASGANVLTF.

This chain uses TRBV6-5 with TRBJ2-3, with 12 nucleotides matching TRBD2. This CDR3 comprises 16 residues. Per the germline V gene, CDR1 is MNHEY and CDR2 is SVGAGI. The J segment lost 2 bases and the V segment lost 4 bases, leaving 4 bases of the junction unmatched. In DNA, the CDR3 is TGTGCCAGCAGTTCACTAGCGGGGGGTAACACAGATACGCAGTATTTT. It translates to CASSSLAGGNTDTQYF.

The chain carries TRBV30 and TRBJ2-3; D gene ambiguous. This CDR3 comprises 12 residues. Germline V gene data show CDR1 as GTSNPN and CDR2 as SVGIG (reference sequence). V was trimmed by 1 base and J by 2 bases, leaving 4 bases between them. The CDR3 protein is CAWSAFTDTQYF. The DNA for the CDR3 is TGTGCCTGGAGTGCCTTCACAGATACGCAGTATTTT.

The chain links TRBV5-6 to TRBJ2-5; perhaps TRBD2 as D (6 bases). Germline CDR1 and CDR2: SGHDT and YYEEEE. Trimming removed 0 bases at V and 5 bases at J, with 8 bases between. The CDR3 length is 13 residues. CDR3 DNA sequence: TGTGCCAGCAGCTTGGGTGGGGGGGAGACCCAGTACTTC. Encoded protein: CASSLGGGETQYF.

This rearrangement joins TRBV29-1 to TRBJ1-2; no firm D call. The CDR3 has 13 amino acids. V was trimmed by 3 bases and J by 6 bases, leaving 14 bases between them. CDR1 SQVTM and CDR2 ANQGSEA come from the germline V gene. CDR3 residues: CSVETDLVDGYTF. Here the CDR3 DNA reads TGCAGCGTTGAGACTGACCTCGTGGATGGCTACACCTTC.

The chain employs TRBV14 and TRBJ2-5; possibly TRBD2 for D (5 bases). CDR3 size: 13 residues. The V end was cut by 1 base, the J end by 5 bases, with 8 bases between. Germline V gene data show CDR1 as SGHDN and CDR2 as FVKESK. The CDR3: CASSQGWEETQYF. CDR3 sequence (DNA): TGTGCCAGCAGCCAAGGTTGGGAGGAGACCCAGTACTTC.

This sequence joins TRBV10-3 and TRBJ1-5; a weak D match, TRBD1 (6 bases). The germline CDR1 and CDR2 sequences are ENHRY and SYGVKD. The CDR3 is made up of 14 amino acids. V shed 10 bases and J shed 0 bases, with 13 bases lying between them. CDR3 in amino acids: CATDSGDSNQPQHF. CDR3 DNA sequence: TGTGCCACGGACTCAGGGGATAGCAATCAGCCCCAGCATTTT.

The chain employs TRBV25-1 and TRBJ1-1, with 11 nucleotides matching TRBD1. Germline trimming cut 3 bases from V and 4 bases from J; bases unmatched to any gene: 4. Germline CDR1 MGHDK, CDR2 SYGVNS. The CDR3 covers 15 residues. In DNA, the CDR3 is TGTGCCAGCAGTGACAGGGGACAGGGGGGCACTGAAGCTTTCTTT. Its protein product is CASSDRGQGGTEAFF. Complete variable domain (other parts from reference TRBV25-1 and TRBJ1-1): EADIYQTPRYLVIGTGKKITLECSQTMGHDKMYWYQQDPGMELHLIHYSYGVNSTEKGDLSSESTVSRIRTEHFPLTLESARPSHTSQYLCASSDRGQGGTEAFFGQGTRLTVV.

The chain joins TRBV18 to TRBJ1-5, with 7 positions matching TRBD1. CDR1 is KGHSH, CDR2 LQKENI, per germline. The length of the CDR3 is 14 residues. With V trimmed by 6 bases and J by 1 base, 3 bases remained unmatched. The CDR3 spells CASSEQGSNQPQHF. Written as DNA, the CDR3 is TGTGCCAGCTCGGAACAGGGGAGCAATCAGCCCCAGCATTTT.

CDR3 sequence: CASSPAPGTYEQYF. Written as DNA, the CDR3 is TGTGCCAGCAGTCCAGCGCCGGGTACCTACGAGCAGTACTTC. The chain combines TRBV7-6 with TRBJ2-7, with D unresolved. The germline gives CDR1 SGHVS, CDR2 FNYEAQ. The CDR3 loop spans 14 amino acids. V shed 6 bases and J shed 2 bases, with 14 bases lying between them.

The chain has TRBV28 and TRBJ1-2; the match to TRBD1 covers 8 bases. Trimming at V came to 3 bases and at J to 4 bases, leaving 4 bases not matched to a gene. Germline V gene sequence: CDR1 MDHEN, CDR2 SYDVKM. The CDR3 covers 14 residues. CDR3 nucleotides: TGTGCCAGCAGTTTTTCGGGACAGGTCTATGGCTACACCTTC. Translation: CASSFSGQVYGYTF.

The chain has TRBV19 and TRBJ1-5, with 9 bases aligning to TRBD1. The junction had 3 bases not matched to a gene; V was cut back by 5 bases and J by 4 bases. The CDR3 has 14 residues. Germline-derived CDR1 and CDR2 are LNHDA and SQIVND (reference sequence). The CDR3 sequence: CASSVGTGNQPQHF. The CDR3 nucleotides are TGTGCCAGTAGTGTAGGGACAGGGAATCAGCCCCAGCATTTT.

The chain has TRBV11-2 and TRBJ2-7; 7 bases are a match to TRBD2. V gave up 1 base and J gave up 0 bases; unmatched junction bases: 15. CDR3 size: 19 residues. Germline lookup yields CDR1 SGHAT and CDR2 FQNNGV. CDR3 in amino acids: CASSLAHSSSSGTSYEQYF. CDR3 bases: TGTGCCAGCAGCTTAGCCCACTCTTCCTCTAGCGGAACCTCCTACGAGCAGTACTTC.

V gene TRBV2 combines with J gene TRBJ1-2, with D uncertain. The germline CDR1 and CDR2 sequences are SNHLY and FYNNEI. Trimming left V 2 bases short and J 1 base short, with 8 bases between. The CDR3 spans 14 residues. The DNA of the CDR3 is TGTGCCAGCAGTGAAAGAGCGGATAACTATGGCTACACCTTC. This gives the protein CASSERADNYGYTF.

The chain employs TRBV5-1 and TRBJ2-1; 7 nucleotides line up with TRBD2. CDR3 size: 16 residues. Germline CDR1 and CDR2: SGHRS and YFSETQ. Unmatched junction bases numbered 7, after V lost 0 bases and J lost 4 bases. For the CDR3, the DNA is TGCGCCAGCAGCTTGGGGGGGGGAGTCTCGTACAATGAGCAGTTCTTC. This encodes CASSLGGGVSYNEQFF.

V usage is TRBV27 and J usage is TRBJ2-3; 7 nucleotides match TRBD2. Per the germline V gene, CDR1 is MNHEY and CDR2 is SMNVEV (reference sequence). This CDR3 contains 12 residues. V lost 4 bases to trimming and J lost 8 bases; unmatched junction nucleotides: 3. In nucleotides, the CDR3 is TGTGCCAGCAGTTCGGGACTACCTACGCAGTATTTT. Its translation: CASSSGLPTQYF.

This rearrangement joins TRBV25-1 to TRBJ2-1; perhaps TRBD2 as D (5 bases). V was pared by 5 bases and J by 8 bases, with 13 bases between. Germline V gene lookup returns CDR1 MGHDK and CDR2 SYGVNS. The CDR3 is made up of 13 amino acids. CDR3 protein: CASSFGRGDEQFF. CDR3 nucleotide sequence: TGTGCCAGCAGTTTTGGGAGAGGAGATGAGCAGTTCTTC.

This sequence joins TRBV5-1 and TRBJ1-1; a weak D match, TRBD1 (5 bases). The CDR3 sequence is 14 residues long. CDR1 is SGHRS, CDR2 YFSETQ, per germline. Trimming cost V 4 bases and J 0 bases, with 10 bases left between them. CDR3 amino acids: CASSLDTMNTEAFF. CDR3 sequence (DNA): TGCGCCAGCAGCCTGGACACCATGAACACTGAAGCTTTCTTT.